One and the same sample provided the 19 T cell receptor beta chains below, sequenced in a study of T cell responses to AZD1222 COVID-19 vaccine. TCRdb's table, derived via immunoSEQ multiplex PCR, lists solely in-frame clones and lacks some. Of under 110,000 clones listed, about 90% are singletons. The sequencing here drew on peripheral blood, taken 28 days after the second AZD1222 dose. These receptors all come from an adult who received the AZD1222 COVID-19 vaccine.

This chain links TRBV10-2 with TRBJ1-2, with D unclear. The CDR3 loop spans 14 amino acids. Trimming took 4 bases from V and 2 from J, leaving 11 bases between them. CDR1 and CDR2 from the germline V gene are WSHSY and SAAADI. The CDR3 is CASSAGSQNYGYTF. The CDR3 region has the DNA TGCGCCAGCAGTGCGGGCAGCCAAAACTATGGCTACACCTTC.

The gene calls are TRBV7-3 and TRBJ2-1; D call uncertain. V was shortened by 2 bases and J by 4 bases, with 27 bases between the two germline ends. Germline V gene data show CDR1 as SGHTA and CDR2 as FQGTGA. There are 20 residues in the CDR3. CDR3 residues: CASSLVPAGRRIVRYNEQFF. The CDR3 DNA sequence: TGTGCCAGCAGCTTAGTCCCCGCCGGAAGAAGAATAGTCCGTTACAATGAGCAGTTCTTC.

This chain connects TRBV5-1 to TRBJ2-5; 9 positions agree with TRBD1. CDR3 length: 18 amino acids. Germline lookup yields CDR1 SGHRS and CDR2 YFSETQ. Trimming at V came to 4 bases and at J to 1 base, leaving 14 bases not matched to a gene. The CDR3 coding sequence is TGCGCCAGCAGCCCCGGATTACAGGGGGCGCGAGTCCAAGAGACCCAGTACTTC. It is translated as CASSPGLQGARVQETQYF.

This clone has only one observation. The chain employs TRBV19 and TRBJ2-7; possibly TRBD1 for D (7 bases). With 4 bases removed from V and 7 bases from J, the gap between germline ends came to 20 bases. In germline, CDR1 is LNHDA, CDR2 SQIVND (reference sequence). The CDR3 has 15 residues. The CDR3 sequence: CASSTTGRTPREQYF. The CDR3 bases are TGTGCCAGTAGTACGACAGGGAGGACCCCTCGTGAGCAGTACTTC.

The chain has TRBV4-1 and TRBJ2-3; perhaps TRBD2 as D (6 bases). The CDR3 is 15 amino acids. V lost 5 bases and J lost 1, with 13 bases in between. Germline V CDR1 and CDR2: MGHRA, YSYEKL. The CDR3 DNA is TGCGCCAGCAGCTGGGGGGAAGGGGGCACAGATACGCAGTATTTT. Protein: CASSWGEGGTDTQYF.

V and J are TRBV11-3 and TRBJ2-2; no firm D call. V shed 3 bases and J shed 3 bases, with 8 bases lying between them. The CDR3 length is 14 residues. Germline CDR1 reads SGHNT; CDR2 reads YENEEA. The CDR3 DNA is TGTGCCAGCAGCTTTGGGTGGGACACCGGGGAGCTGTTTTTT. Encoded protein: CASSFGWDTGELFF.

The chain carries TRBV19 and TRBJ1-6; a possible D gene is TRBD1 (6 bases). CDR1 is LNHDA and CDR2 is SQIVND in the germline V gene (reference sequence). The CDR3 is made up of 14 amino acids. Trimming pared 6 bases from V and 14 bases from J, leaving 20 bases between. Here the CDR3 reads CASSRGREFIALHF. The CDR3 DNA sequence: TGTGCCAGTAGCAGGGGACGGGAGTTTATCGCCCTCCACTTT.

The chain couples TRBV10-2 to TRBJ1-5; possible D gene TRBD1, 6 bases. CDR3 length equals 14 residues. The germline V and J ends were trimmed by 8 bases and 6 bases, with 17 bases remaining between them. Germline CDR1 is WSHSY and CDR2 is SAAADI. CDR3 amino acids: CASARGGVRQPQHF. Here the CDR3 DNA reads TGCGCCAGCGCCCGGGGGGGCGTACGTCAGCCCCAGCATTTT.

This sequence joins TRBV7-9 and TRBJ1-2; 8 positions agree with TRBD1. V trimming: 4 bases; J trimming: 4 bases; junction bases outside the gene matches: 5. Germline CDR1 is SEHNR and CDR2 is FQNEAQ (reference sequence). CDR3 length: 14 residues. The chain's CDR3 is CASSSLGTGYGYTF. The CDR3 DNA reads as TGTGCCAGCAGCTCTTTAGGGACAGGCTATGGCTACACCTTC.

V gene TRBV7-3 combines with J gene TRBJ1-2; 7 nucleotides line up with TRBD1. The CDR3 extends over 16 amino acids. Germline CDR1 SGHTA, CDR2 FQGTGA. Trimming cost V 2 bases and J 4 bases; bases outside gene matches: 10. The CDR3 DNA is TGTGCCAGCAGCTTAGGTAGACGGGACAGCTTCTATGGCTACACCTTC. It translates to CASSLGRRDSFYGYTF.

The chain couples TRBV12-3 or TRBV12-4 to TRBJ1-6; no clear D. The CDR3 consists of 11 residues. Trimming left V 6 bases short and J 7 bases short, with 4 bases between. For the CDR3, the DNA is TGTGCCAGCAGACAGAATTCACCCCTCCACTTT. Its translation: CASRQNSPLHF.

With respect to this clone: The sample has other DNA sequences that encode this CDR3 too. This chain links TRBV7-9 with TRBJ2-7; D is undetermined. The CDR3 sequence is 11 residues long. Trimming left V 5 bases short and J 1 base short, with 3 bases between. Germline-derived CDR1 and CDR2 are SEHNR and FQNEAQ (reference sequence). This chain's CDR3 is CASSPSYEQYF. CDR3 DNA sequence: TGTGCCAGCAGCCCGTCCTACGAGCAGTACTTC.

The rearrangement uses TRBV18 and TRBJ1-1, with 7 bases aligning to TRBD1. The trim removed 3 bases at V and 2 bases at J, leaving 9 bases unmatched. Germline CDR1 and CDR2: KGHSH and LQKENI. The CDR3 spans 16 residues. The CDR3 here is CASSPVRDRLNTEAFF. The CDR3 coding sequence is TGTGCCAGCTCACCTGTTCGGGACAGACTAAACACTGAAGCTTTCTTT.

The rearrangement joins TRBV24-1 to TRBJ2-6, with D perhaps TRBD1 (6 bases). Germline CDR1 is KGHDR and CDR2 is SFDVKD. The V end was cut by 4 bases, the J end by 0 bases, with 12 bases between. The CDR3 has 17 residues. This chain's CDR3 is CATSDRGDLSGANVLTF. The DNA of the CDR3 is TGTGCCACCAGTGACAGGGGCGATCTCTCTGGGGCCAACGTCCTGACTTTC.

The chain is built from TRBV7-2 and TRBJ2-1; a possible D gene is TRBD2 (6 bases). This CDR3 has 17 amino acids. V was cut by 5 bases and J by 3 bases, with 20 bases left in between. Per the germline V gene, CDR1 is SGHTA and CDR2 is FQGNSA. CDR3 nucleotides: TGTGCCAGCAGCCGCCACGAGGTCCCTAGCGTCTACAATGAGCAGTTCTTC. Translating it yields CASSRHEVPSVYNEQFF.

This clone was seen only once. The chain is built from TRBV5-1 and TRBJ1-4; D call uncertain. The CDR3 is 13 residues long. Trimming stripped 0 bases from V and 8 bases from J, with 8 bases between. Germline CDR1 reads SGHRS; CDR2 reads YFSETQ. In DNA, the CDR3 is TGCGCCAGCAGCTTGGACATTGGGGAAAAACTGTTTTTT. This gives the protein CASSLDIGEKLFF.

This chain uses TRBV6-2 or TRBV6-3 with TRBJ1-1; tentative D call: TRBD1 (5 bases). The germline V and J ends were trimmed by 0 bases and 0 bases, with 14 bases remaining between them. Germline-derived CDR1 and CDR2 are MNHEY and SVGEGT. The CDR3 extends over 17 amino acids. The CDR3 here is CASSYSVAMTVNTEAFF. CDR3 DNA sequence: TGTGCCAGCAGTTACTCGGTCGCGATGACAGTGAACACTGAAGCTTTCTTT.

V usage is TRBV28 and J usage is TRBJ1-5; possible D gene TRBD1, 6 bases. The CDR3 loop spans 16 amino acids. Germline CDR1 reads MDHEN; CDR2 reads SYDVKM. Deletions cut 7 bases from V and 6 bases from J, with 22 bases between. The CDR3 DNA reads TGTGCCAGCAATCCCTTGGGGGGGCAGTTCGGTCAGCCCCAGCATTTT. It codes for CASNPLGGQFGQPQHF.

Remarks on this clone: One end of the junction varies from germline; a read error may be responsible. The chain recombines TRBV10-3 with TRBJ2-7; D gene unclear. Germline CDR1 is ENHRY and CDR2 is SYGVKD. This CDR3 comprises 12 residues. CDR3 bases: TGTGCCACCAGTCGAGGTACGTACGAGCAGTACTTC. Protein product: CATSRGTYEQYF.